These T cell receptor beta chains were read from a single sample in a study of vaccination effects on CD4 cells after COVID-19. Measured with immunoSEQ multiplex PCR; TCRdb has only the in-frame clones, and not every one. The table lists under 45,000 clones, around 68% of them singletons. For these TCRs, the target antigens are not known. The sample here was CD4+ T cells from PBMCs cultured with HCoV-OC43 spike peptides, taken before COVID-19 vaccination. These receptors came from a human donor who received a COVID-19 vaccine. CDR3s include the opening cysteine and the closing phenylalanine or tryptophan. Fields, in order: D gene, clone size, J gene, V gene, CDR3 DNA, CDR3 protein. The D gene is left open where the match is weak. A row's size may be missing; if present it is once, few, many or a size class.

d_gene: .
abundance: .
j_gene: TRBJ2-1
v_gene: TRBV5-1
CDR3nt: TGCGCCAGCAGCTTGGACGTCGGCCCCAATGAGCAGTTCTTC
CDR3aa: CASSLDVGPNEQFF

d_gene: TRBD1
abundance: .
j_gene: TRBJ1-1
v_gene: TRBV6-5
CDR3nt: TGTGCCAGCAGGACGACAGGGGGCTCTGAAGCTTTCTTT
CDR3aa: CASRTTGGSEAFF

d_gene: TRBD1
abundance: .
j_gene: TRBJ1-2
v_gene: TRBV12-3/TRBV12-4
CDR3nt: TGTGCCAGCAGCCGGGGACAGGGCTCCTACACCTTC
CDR3aa: CASSRGQGSYTF

d_gene: .
abundance: .
j_gene: TRBJ1-5
v_gene: TRBV10-3
CDR3nt: TGTGCCATCAGTGAGTCGGGCAGCAATCAGCCCCAGCATTTT
CDR3aa: CAISESGSNQPQHF

d_gene: TRBD1
abundance: .
j_gene: TRBJ1-6
v_gene: TRBV5-5
CDR3nt: TGTGCCAGCAGCCTGGGGACAGGGTATAATTCACCCCTCCACTTT
CDR3aa: CASSLGTGYNSPLHF

d_gene: TRBD2
abundance: .
j_gene: TRBJ2-3
v_gene: TRBV18
CDR3nt: TGTGCCAGCTCACCAGCGGGAGGGCCATCAGATACGCAGTATTTT
CDR3aa: CASSPAGGPSDTQYF

d_gene: TRBD1
abundance: .
j_gene: TRBJ2-5
v_gene: TRBV29-1
CDR3nt: TGCAGCGTCGAAGGGGGCAATCAAGAGACCCAGTACTTC
CDR3aa: CSVEGGNQETQYF

d_gene: TRBD1
abundance: once
j_gene: TRBJ2-7
v_gene: TRBV30
CDR3nt: TGTGCCGGCCGACAGGGGTCCCTCGAGCAGTACTTC
CDR3aa: CAGRQGSLEQYF

d_gene: .
abundance: few
j_gene: TRBJ2-3
v_gene: TRBV7-7
CDR3nt: TGTGCTAGCAGCCCCCTCGGTCCAGATACGCAGTATTTT
CDR3aa: CASSPLGPDTQYF

d_gene: TRBD1
abundance: .
j_gene: TRBJ1-4
v_gene: TRBV7-2
CDR3nt: TGTGCCAGCAGCTTAGGGGGACAGTCGAGAAAACTGTTTTTT
CDR3aa: CASSLGGQSRKLFF

d_gene: .
abundance: .
j_gene: TRBJ2-7
v_gene: TRBV14
CDR3nt: TGTGCCAGCAGCCCGGGTCAGGGGGGCCCCTTTTACGAGCAGTACTTC
CDR3aa: CASSPGQGGPFYEQYF

d_gene: .
abundance: .
j_gene: TRBJ2-7
v_gene: TRBV7-9
CDR3nt: TGTGCCATAGGGTCAGGGGACTCCTACGAGCAGTACTTC
CDR3aa: CAIGSGDSYEQYF

d_gene: .
abundance: few
j_gene: TRBJ1-2
v_gene: TRBV23-1
CDR3nt: TGCGCCAGCAGTCAATCGACGCCCAGGGTCTATGGCTACACCTTC
CDR3aa: CASSQSTPRVYGYTF

d_gene: .
abundance: .
j_gene: TRBJ2-7
v_gene: TRBV7-9
CDR3nt: TGTGCCAGCAGCTTATGGGGCCTAAGCTCCTACGAGCAGTACTTC
CDR3aa: CASSLWGLSSYEQYF

d_gene: TRBD1
abundance: .
j_gene: TRBJ1-6
v_gene: TRBV6-5
CDR3nt: TGTGCCAGCAGCCAAGGGACAGCGAATAATTCACCCCTCCACTTT
CDR3aa: CASSQGTANNSPLHF

d_gene: .
abundance: .
j_gene: TRBJ1-6
v_gene: TRBV6-1
CDR3nt: TGTGCCAGCAGTGAAGCGGAAGGGCGATCACCCCTCCACTTT
CDR3aa: CASSEAEGRSPLHF

d_gene: TRBD2
abundance: .
j_gene: TRBJ2-7
v_gene: TRBV7-2
CDR3nt: TGTGCCAGCAGCTTGAGGTCCGGGACTAGCGGGAGGTCGTCCTACGAGCAGTACTTC
CDR3aa: CASSLRSGTSGRSSYEQYF

d_gene: .
abundance: .
j_gene: TRBJ1-2
v_gene: TRBV21-1
CDR3nt: TGTGCCAGCAGCAAATTAGATAGCGGACATGGCTACACCTTC
CDR3aa: CASSKLDSGHGYTF

d_gene: .
abundance: .
j_gene: TRBJ2-7
v_gene: TRBV2
CDR3nt: TGTGCCAGCAGAAGTGGGGGACTCTACGAGCAGTACTTC
CDR3aa: CASRSGGLYEQYF

d_gene: .
abundance: .
j_gene: TRBJ2-1
v_gene: TRBV4-1
CDR3nt: TGCGCCAGCAGCCAACCCAAGCGAAACAATGAGCAGTTCTTC
CDR3aa: CASSQPKRNNEQFF

d_gene: .
abundance: .
j_gene: TRBJ2-1
v_gene: TRBV2
CDR3nt: TGTGCCAGCAGCGGGACGAGATTCTCCTACAATGAGCAGTTCTTC
CDR3aa: CASSGTRFSYNEQFF

d_gene: .
abundance: .
j_gene: TRBJ1-1
v_gene: TRBV18
CDR3nt: TGTGCCAGCTCACCACGACAGCAGAACACTGAAGCTTTCTTT
CDR3aa: CASSPRQQNTEAFF

d_gene: .
abundance: .
j_gene: TRBJ1-3
v_gene: TRBV7-2
CDR3nt: TGTGCCAGCAGCTCCGGCCTCGGGCAGAGCTCTGGAAACACCATATATTTT
CDR3aa: CASSSGLGQSSGNTIYF

d_gene: .
abundance: .
j_gene: TRBJ1-2
v_gene: TRBV14
CDR3nt: TGTGCCAGCAGCCAGCTAGGGGGAGGGTACACCTTC
CDR3aa: CASSQLGGGYTF

d_gene: TRBD2
abundance: .
j_gene: TRBJ2-7
v_gene: TRBV19
CDR3nt: TGTGCCAGTAGTATTTGGCCCCCCCGGGGGGCCTACGAGCAGTACTTC
CDR3aa: CASSIWPPRGAYEQYF

d_gene: .
abundance: once
j_gene: TRBJ2-5
v_gene: TRBV18
CDR3nt: TGTGCCAGCTCACTAGACCAAGAGACCCAGTACTTC
CDR3aa: CASSLDQETQYF

d_gene: .
abundance: .
j_gene: TRBJ2-2
v_gene: TRBV7-9
CDR3nt: TGTGCCAGCAGCTTGGGCAGCTGGTTGATCGGGGAGCTGTTTTTT
CDR3aa: CASSLGSWLIGELFF

d_gene: TRBD2
abundance: .
j_gene: TRBJ2-3
v_gene: TRBV4-3
CDR3nt: TGCGCCAGCAGCCAAGATTCTAGGCGGGGGGGCGCAGATACGCAGTATTTT
CDR3aa: CASSQDSRRGGADTQYF

d_gene: .
abundance: .
j_gene: TRBJ2-2
v_gene: TRBV9
CDR3nt: TGTGCCAGCAGCGCCACGGGGGGCACACACACCGGGGAGCTGTTTTTT
CDR3aa: CASSATGGTHTGELFF

d_gene: .
abundance: .
j_gene: TRBJ1-2
v_gene: TRBV5-4
CDR3nt: TGTGCCAGCAGCCTGGACACCTATGGCTACACCTTC
CDR3aa: CASSLDTYGYTF

d_gene: TRBD2
abundance: .
j_gene: TRBJ2-7
v_gene: TRBV4-2
CDR3nt: TGTGCCAGCAGCCCCGGGACTAGCGGGACTCCCTCCTACGAGCAGTACTTC
CDR3aa: CASSPGTSGTPSYEQYF

d_gene: TRBD1
abundance: .
j_gene: TRBJ1-5
v_gene: TRBV27
CDR3nt: TGTGCCAGCAGGCCAGGGGGGACTAGCAATCAGCCCCAGCATTTT
CDR3aa: CASRPGGTSNQPQHF

d_gene: .
abundance: .
j_gene: TRBJ2-2
v_gene: TRBV5-5
CDR3nt: TGTGCCAGCAGCTTGGTTTGGGGGGATACCGGGGAGCTGTTTTTT
CDR3aa: CASSLVWGDTGELFF

d_gene: TRBD2
abundance: .
j_gene: TRBJ2-1
v_gene: TRBV27
CDR3nt: TGTGCCAGCAGTTTACGGGGGGGATACAATGAGCAGTTCTTC
CDR3aa: CASSLRGGYNEQFF

d_gene: TRBD2
abundance: .
j_gene: TRBJ2-5
v_gene: TRBV2
CDR3nt: TGTGCCAGCAACCACCGGGACTACCGAGAGACCCAGTACTTC
CDR3aa: CASNHRDYRETQYF

d_gene: TRBD2
abundance: .
j_gene: TRBJ2-7
v_gene: TRBV27
CDR3nt: TGTGCCAGCAGTCGTAGCGGGAGGGCCAACGAGCAGTACTTC
CDR3aa: CASSRSGRANEQYF

d_gene: .
abundance: .
j_gene: TRBJ1-2
v_gene: TRBV2
CDR3nt: TGTGCCAGCAGTGAAGCCATATCGGGGTCCTATGGCTACACCTTC
CDR3aa: CASSEAISGSYGYTF

d_gene: .
abundance: few
j_gene: TRBJ2-7
v_gene: TRBV7-2
CDR3nt: TGTGCCAGCAGCTACAAACGGGACGCCTTCTACGAGCAGTACTTC
CDR3aa: CASSYKRDAFYEQYF

d_gene: TRBD1
abundance: .
j_gene: TRBJ1-3
v_gene: TRBV3-1/TRBV3-2
CDR3nt: TGTGCCAGCAGCCAAGTAACAGGGGGCACCTCTGGAAACACCATATATTTT
CDR3aa: CASSQVTGGTSGNTIYF

d_gene: TRBD1
abundance: .
j_gene: TRBJ2-5
v_gene: TRBV14
CDR3nt: TGTGCCAGCAGCCATCCCGGACAGGGCCAAGAGACCCAGTACTTC
CDR3aa: CASSHPGQGQETQYF